Given below is one TCR beta chain in context. Participants' reported clinical history set cohort assignment. The CDR3 has 17 amino acids. Trimming removed 10 bases from V and 5 bases from J; junction bases left unmatched: 16. CDR1 is MNHEY, CDR2 SMNVEV, per germline (reference sequence). This entry is derived from a study of blood T cell repertoires in COVID-19. Study-level information: Whether acute or convalescent, the COVID-19 samples came from the United States, Italy and Spain. T cells, B-cell-depleted T cells, or PBMCs supplied cDNA or gDNA.

TCRdb keeps only in-frame clones here, not all; method: immunoSEQ multiplex PCR. The sample records fewer than 200,000 clones, approximately 82% being singletons. The chain couples TRBV27 to TRBJ2-2, with 10 bases identical to TRBD2. The clonotype comes from a woman in her sixties or seventies with acute COVID-19. Material for sequencing was PBMCs or T cells enriched from blood (not recorded which). The CDR3 nucleotides are TGTGCCACCTCGAATGGGCCGCTAGCGGGAGTAACCGGGGAGCTGTTTTTT. It codes for CATSNGPLAGVTGELFF.